The following is a TCR beta chain sequence with its context. Its specificity is not known. This was a deep-level run. Sequenced by immunoSEQ multiplex PCR; TCRdb stores in-frame clones only, minus some. The data show about 1.1 million clones, approximately 80% seen once. The data belong to a study of shared clonotypes between healthy human individuals. Study-level background: A couple of female and a few male donors aged 18 to 49 were enrolled. Per donor, CD8 memory used one plate, CD8 naive used two, CD4 memory used three and CD4 naive used three.

Study-level points and caveats: Among non-shared clonotypes, generation probabilities were lower than among those shared by all four donors.

CDR1 and CDR2 (germline): SEHNR, FQNEAQ (reference sequence). Trimming left V 6 bases short and J 4 bases short, with 13 bases between. The CDR3 has 13 amino acids. The sequencing input was memory CD4+ T cells from PBMCs. Subset reported: CD45RA-negative fraction. The rearrangement uses TRBV7-9 and TRBJ2-7; D is unclear. The TCR originated in a man between 18 and 35 years old in good health. Some clones in this sample may be carry-over from other donors' samples. The CDR3 DNA sequence: TGTGCCAGCAGAGTTAACGTCGAGTACGAGCAGTACTTC. It yields the protein CASRVNVEYEQYF.